This T cell receptor (beta chain) appears in the sequencing data of a study of technical replicates of blood from a handful of donors. The germline CDR1 and CDR2 sequences are SGHNT and YENEEA. Between the trimmed V and J ends, which lost 1 base and 4 bases, there was a span of 7 bases. The CDR3 loop spans 14 amino acids. Sequencing used immunoSEQ multiplex PCR; TCRdb keeps in-frame clones, though not all of them. The table has more than 80,000 clones, about 94% seen once. The specimen was T cells isolated from PBMCs. The V gene is TRBV11-3, the J gene TRBJ2-2, with D perhaps TRBD2 (5 bases). The clonotype was recovered from a human donor in good health. As DNA, the CDR3 is TGTGCCAGCAGCTTAGCGGGGAGCACCGGGGAGCTGTTTTTT. Protein product: CASSLAGSTGELFF.